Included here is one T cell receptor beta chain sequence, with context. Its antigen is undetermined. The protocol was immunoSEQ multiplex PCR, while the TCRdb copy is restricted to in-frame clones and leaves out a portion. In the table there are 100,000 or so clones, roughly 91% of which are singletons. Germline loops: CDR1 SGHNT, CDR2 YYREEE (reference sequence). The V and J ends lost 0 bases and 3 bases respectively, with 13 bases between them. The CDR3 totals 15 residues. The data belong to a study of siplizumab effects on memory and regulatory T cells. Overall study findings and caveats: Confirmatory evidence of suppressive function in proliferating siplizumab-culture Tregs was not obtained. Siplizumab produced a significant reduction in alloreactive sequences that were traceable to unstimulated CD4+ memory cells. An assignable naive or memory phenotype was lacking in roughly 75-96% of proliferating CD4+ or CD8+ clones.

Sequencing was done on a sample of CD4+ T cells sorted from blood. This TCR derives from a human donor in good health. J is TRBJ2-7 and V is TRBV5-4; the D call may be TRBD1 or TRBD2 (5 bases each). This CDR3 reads CASSLGGASVYEQYF. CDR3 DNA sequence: TGTGCCAGCAGCTTGGGAGGGGCGTCTGTCTACGAGCAGTACTTC.